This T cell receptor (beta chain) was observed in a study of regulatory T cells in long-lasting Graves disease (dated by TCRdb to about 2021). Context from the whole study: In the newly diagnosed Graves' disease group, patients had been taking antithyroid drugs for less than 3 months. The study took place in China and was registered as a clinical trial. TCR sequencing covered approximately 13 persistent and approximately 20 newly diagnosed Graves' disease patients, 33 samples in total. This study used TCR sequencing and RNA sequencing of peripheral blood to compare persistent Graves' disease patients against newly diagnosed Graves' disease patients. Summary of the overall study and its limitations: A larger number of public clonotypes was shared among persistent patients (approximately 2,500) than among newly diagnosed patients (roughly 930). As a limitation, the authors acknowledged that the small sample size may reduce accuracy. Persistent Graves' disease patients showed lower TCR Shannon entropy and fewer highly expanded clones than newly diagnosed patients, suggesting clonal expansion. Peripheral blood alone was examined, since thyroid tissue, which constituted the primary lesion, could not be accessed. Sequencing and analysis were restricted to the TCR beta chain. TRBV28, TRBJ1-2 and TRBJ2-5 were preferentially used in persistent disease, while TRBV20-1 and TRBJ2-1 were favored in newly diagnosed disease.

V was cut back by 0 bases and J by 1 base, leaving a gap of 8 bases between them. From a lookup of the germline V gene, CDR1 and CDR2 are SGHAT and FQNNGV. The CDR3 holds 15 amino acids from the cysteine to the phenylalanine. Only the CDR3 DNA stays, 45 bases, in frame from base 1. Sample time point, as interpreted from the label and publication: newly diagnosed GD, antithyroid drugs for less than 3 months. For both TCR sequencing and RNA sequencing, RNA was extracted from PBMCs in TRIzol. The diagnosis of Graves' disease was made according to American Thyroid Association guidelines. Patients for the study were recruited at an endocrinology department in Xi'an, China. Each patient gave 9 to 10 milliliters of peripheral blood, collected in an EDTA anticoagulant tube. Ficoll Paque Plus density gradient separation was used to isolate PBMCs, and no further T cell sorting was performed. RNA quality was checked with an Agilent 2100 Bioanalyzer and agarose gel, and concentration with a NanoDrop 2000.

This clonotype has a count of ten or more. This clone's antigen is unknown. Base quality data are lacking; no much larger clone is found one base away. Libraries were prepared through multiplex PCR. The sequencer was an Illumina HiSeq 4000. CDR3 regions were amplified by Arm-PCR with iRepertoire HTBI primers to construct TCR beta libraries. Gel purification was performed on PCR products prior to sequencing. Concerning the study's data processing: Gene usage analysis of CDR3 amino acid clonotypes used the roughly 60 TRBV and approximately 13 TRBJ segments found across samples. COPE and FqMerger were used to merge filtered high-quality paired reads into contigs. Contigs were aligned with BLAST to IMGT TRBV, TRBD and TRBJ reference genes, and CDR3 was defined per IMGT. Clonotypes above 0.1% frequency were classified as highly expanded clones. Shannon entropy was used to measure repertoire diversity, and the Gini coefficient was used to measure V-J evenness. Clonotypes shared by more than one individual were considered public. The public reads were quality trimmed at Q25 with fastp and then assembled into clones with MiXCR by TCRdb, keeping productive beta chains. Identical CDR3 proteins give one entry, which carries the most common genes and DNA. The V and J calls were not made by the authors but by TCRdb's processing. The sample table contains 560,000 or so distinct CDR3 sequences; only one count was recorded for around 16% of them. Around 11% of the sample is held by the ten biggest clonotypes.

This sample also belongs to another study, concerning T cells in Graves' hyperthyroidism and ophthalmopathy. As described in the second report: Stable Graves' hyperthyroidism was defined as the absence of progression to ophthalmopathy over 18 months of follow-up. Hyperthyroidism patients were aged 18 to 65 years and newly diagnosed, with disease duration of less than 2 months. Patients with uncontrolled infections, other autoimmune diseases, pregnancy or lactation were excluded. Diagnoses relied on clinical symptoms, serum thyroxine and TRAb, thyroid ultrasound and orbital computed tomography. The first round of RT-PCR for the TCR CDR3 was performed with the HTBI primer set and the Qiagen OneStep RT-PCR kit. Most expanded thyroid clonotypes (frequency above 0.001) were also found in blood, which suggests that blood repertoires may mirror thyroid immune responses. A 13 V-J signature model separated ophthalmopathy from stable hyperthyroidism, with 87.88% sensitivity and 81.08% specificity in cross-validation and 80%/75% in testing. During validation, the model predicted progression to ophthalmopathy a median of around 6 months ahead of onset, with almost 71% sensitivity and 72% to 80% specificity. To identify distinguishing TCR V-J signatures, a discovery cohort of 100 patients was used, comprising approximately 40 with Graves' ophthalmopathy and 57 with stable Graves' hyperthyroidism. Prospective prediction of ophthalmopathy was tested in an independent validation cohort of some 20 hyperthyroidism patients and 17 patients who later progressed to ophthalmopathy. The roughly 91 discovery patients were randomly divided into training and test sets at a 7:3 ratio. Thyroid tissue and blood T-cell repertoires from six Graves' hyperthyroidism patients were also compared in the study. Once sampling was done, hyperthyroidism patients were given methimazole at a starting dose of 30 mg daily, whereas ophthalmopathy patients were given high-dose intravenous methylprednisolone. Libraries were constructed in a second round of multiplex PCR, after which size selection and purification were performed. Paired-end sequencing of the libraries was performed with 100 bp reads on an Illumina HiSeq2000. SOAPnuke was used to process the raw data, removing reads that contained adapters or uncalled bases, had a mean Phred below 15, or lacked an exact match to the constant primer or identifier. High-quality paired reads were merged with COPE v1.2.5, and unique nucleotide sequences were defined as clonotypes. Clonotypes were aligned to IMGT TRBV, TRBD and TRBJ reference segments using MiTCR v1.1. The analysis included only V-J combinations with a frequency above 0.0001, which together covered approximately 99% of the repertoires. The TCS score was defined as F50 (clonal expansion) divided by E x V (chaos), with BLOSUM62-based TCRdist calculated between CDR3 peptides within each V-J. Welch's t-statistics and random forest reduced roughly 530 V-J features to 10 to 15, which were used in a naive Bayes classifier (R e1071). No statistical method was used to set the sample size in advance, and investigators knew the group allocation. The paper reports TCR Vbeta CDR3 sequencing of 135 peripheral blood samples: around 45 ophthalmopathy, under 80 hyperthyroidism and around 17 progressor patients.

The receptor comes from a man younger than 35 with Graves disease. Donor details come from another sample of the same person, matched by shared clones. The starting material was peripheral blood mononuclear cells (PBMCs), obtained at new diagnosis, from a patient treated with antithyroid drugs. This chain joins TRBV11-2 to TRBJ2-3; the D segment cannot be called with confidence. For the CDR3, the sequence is CASSLDIVGTDTQYF. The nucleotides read TGTGCCAGCAGCTTAGACATCGTCGGCACAGATACGCAGTATTTT.